A single sample gave rise to the 17 T cell receptor beta chains below, sequenced in a study of PD-1 blockade in classical Hodgkin lymphoma. The method was immunoSEQ multiplex PCR; TCRdb's version includes in-frame clones alone and lacks a portion of them. The sample lists under 100,000 clones, 65% to 85% seen once, with 9% to 15% in the top ten. In every patient, relapse followed autologous stem cell transplantation, while exposure to brentuximab vedotin differed. The sample consisted of peripheral blood mononuclear cells (PBMCs), taken at baseline. The receptor source for this set is a human donor with classical Hodgkin lymphoma.

CDR3 DNA sequence: TGCGCCAGCATGAGACAGGGAAACAATGAGCAGTTCTTC. Protein: CASMRQGNNEQFF. The rearrangement joins TRBV5-1 to TRBJ2-1; 7 bases are a match to TRBD1. V lost 6 bases to trimming and J lost 5 bases; unmatched junction nucleotides: 5. The CDR3 has 13 amino acids. The germline gives CDR1 SGHRS, CDR2 YFSETQ. Full variable domain (remainder filled in from reference TRBV5-1 and TRBJ2-1): KAGVTQTPRYLIKTRGQQVTLSCSPISGHRSVSWYQQTPGQGLQFLFEYFSETQRNKGNFPGRFSGRQFSNSRSEMNVSTLELGDSALYLCASMRQGNNEQFFGPGTRLTVL.

The chain uses TRBV30 and TRBJ2-1, with 14 bases fitting TRBD2. This CDR3 is built from 17 residues. Losses at the gene ends were 5 bases for V and 6 bases for J; bases not matched to a gene: 12. Germline V gives CDR1 GTSNPN, CDR2 SVGIG (reference sequence). The CDR3 reads CAWWGTSGSARGNEQFF. The CDR3 nucleotides read TGTGCCTGGTGGGGGACTAGCGGGAGCGCGAGGGGCAATGAGCAGTTCTTC.

The chain employs TRBV19 and TRBJ2-7; TRBD2 aligns across 9 bases. Germline V gives CDR1 LNHDA, CDR2 SQIVND (reference sequence). The CDR3 covers 15 residues. Trimming cost V 6 bases and J 0 bases; bases outside gene matches: 6. CDR3 amino acids: CASSPGLANSYEQYF. CDR3 bases: TGTGCCAGTAGCCCGGGACTAGCTAACTCCTACGAGCAGTACTTC.

This sequence joins TRBV5-1 and TRBJ2-4; TRBD2 matches at 8 bases. The germline V gene encodes CDR1 SGHRS and CDR2 YFSETQ. V shed 0 bases, J shed 0 bases, and the junction held 5 bases outside the gene matches. CDR3 length equals 17 residues. The CDR3 here is CASSLAGLAVAKNIQYF. CDR3 nucleotide sequence: TGCGCCAGCAGCTTGGCCGGACTAGCAGTAGCCAAAAACATTCAGTACTTC.

This clone was detected once. In the same sample, other DNA sequences code for this CDR3. V usage is TRBV6-1 and J usage is TRBJ2-7, with a weak D call TRBD1 (6 bases). The ends were cut back, 4 bases at V and 3 bases at J, with 7 bases in the middle. From germline, CDR1 is MNHNS and CDR2 SASEGT. The CDR3 runs to 12 residues. CDR3 in amino acids: CASSVQGYEQYF. As DNA, the CDR3 is TGTGCCAGCAGTGTACAGGGCTACGAGCAGTACTTC.

As regards this clone: Different DNA sequences within this sample yield the same CDR3. The genes are TRBV20-1 and TRBJ2-3, with D uncertain. The CDR3 has 11 residues. Between the trimmed V and J ends, which lost 3 bases and 3 bases, there was a span of 4 bases. In germline, CDR1 is DFQATT, CDR2 SNEGSKA (reference sequence). The CDR3 region is CSASRTDTQYF. The CDR3 DNA sequence: TGCAGTGCTAGCCGGACAGATACGCAGTATTTT.

The CDR3 DNA is TGTGCCAGCAGCTTAAGGGGCAATCAGCCCCAGCATTTT. Protein: CASSLRGNQPQHF. J is TRBJ1-5 and V is TRBV13, with D hard to call. Germline-derived CDR1 and CDR2 are PRHDT and FYEKMQ (reference sequence). V lost 2 bases to trimming and J lost 2 bases, with 4 bases between them. The CDR3 sequence is 13 residues long. The entire variable domain, with the rest obtained from reference TRBV13 and TRBJ1-5, is as follows: AAGVIQSPRHLIKEKRETATLKCYPIPRHDTVYWYQQGPGQDPQFLISFYEKMQSDKGSIPDRFSAQQFSDYHSELNMSSLELGDSALYFCASSLRGNQPQHFGDGTRLSIL.

V and J are TRBV28 and TRBJ2-2, with TRBD2 identical over 12 bases. This CDR3 region has 16 residues. In germline, CDR1 is MDHEN, CDR2 SYDVKM. The J segment lost 6 bases and the V segment lost 4 bases, leaving 6 bases of the junction unmatched. The CDR3 region is CASSSTGLAGPGELFF. The CDR3 DNA reads TGTGCCAGCAGTTCTACGGGACTAGCGGGCCCCGGGGAGCTGTTTTTT.

This chain joins TRBV7-6 and TRBJ2-7; a weak D match, TRBD2 (6 bases). Germline values: CDR1 SGHVS, CDR2 FNYEAQ. The CDR3 covers 17 residues. Trimming removed 3 bases at V and 2 bases at J, with 20 bases between. CDR3 region: CASSLVPIRDLTYEQYF. The CDR3 coding sequence is TGTGCCAGCAGCTTGGTACCGATCCGGGACTTAACCTACGAGCAGTACTTC.

This chain uses TRBV5-1 with TRBJ2-7; the D is unclear. The germline CDR1 and CDR2 sequences are SGHRS and YFSETQ. This CDR3 region has 14 residues. V lost 2 bases and J lost 1, with 10 bases in between. Written as DNA, the CDR3 is TGCGCCAGCAGCTTTGGCCTAGGGTCCTACGAGCAGTACTTC. Protein: CASSFGLGSYEQYF.

This sequence joins TRBV11-3 and TRBJ2-1; a weak D match, TRBD2 (6 bases). The V and J ends lost 3 bases and 1 base respectively, with 16 bases between them. The CDR3 spans 17 residues. Germline loops: CDR1 SGHNT, CDR2 YENEEA. DNA for the CDR3: TGTGCCAGCAGCTTGCCGGCGAGGGGAGGATCCTACAATGAGCAGTTCTTC. Protein: CASSLPARGGSYNEQFF.

The chain is built from TRBV19 and TRBJ1-5, with TRBD1 identical over 8 bases. The CDR3 contains 16 residues. Germline CDR1 and CDR2: LNHDA and SQIVND (reference sequence). Trimming cost V 4 bases and J 0 bases; bases outside gene matches: 5. For the CDR3, the DNA is TGTGCCAGTAGTACCGGGACAGGAAGTAGCAATCAGCCCCAGCATTTT. The encoded protein is CASSTGTGSSNQPQHF.

The chain employs TRBV29-1 and TRBJ1-2; 8 bases align to TRBD1. CDR3 length: 14 amino acids. Germline V lookup: CDR1 SQVTM, CDR2 ANQGSEA. Losses at the gene ends were 8 bases for V and 4 bases for J; bases not matched to a gene: 12. The CDR3 coding sequence is TGCAGCACCTGGGCAGGGGGCGATGGCTATGGCTACACCTTC. Translated: CSTWAGGDGYGYTF. Full variable domain (missing parts from reference TRBV29-1 and TRBJ1-2): SAVISQKPSRDICQRGTSLTIQCQVDSQVTMMFWYRQQPGQSLTLIATANQGSEATYESGFVIDKFPISRPNLTFSTLTVSNMSPEDSSIYLCSTWAGGDGYGYTFGSGTRLTVV.

This rearrangement joins TRBV30 to TRBJ1-2; D remains unclear. The CDR3 totals 13 residues. The germline V and J ends were trimmed by 1 base and 3 bases, with 9 bases remaining between them. Per the germline V gene, CDR1 is GTSNPN and CDR2 is SVGIG (reference sequence). CDR3 loop: CAWSGGGYYGYTF. As DNA, the CDR3 is TGTGCCTGGAGTGGGGGAGGGTACTATGGCTACACCTTC.

V and J are TRBV5-1 and TRBJ2-1, with 8 nucleotides matching TRBD2. Per germline, CDR1 SGHRS and CDR2 YFSETQ. Trimming at V came to 3 bases and at J to 5 bases, leaving 13 bases not matched to a gene. CDR3 length equals 17 residues. The CDR3 nucleotides are TGCGCCAGCAGCTACCGACTAGCGACCATTGTAAACAATGAGCAGTTCTTC. Protein sequence: CASSYRLATIVNNEQFF.

The J gene is TRBJ1-1, the V gene TRBV19, with 10 bases matching TRBD1. This CDR3 spans 14 amino acids. J lost 6 bases, V lost 3 bases, and 4 bases had no gene match. Germline CDR1 and CDR2: LNHDA and SQIVND (reference sequence). The CDR3 nucleotides read TGTGCCAGTAGTATCCCGGACAGGGGGTCTGAAGCTTTCTTT. This gives the protein CASSIPDRGSEAFF.

The V and J genes are TRBV11-2 and TRBJ2-5; D ambiguous. This CDR3 contains 13 residues. The germline CDR1 and CDR2 sequences are SGHAT and FQNNGV. The V end lost 5 bases, the J end lost 5 bases, and 12 bases lay between the germline ends. CDR3 DNA sequence: TGTGCCAGCAGCGCTCGGTATCCGGAGACCCAGTACTTC. Amino acids: CASSARYPETQYF. Filled out from reference TRBV11-2 and TRBJ2-5, the complete variable domain reads EAGVAQSPRYKIIEKRQSVAFWCNPISGHATLYWYQQILGQGPKLLIQFQNNGVVDDSQLPKDRFSAERLKGVDSTLKIQPAKLEDSAVYLCASSARYPETQYFGPGTRLLVL.